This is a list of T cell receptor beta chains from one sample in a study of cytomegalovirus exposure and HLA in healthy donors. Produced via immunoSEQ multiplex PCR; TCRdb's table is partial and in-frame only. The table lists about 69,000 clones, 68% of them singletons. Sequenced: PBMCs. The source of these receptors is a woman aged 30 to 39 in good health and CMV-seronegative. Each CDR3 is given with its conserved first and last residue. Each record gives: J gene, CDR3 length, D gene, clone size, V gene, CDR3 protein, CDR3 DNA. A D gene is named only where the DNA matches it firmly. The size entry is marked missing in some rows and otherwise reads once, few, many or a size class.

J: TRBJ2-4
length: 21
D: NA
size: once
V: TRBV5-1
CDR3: CASSRKPDATENLLAKNIQYF
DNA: TGCGCCAGCAGCCGAAAACCCGACGCGACAGAAAATCTACTAGCCAAAAACATTCAGTACTTC

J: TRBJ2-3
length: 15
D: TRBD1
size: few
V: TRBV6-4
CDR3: CASARDRGSTDTQYF
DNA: TGTGCCAGTGCCCGGGACAGGGGTAGCACAGATACGCAGTATTTT

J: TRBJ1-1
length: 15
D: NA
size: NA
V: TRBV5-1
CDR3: CASSLFAGRNTEAFF
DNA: TGCGCCAGCAGCTTGTTTGCAGGGCGGAACACTGAAGCCTTCTTT

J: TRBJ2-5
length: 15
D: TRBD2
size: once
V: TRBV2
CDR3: CASSRLAGGAWTQYF
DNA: TGTGCCAGCAGCCGACTAGCGGGGGGCGCATGGACCCAGTACTTC

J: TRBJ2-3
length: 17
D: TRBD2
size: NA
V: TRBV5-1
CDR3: CASSLQRGPTSTDTQYF
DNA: TGCGCCAGCAGCTTGCAGCGGGGGCCCACTAGCACAGATACGCAGTATTTT

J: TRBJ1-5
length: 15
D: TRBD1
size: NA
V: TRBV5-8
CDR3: CASSPGTAQGQPQHF
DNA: TGTGCCAGCAGCCCCGGGACAGCCCAGGGACAGCCCCAGCATTTT

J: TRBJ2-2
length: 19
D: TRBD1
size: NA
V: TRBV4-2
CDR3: CASSQEADRGFLSTGELFF
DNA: TGTGCCAGCAGCCAAGAGGCGGACAGGGGGTTTCTTAGCACCGGGGAGCTGTTTTTT

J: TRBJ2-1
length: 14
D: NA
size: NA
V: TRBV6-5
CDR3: CARVELEIGNEQFF
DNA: TGTGCCAGAGTGGAACTAGAGATTGGCAATGAGCAGTTCTTC

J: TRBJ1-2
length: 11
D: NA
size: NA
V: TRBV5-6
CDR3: CASSQTWGYTF
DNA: TGTGCCAGCAGCCAGACTTGGGGCTACACCTTC

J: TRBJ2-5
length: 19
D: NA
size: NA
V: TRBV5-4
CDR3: CASSLWSSGGPTWEETQYF
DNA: TGTGCCAGCAGCTTATGGTCCTCTGGGGGCCCCACTTGGGAAGAGACCCAGTACTTC

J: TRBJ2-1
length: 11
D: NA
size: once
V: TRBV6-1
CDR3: CASKTYNEQFF
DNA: TGTGCCAGCAAGACATACAATGAGCAGTTCTTC

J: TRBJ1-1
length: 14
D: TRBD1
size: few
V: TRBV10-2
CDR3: CASNLDRLNTEAFF
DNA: TGCGCCAGCAATTTGGACAGGCTGAACACTGAAGCTTTCTTT

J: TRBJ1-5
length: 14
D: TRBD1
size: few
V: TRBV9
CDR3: CASSEGQENQPQHF
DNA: TGTGCCAGCAGCGAGGGACAGGAAAATCAGCCCCAGCATTTT

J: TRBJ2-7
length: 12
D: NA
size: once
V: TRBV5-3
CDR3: CARSPKLRQDGF
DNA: TGTGCCAGAAGCCCCAAACTGAGACAGGACGGCTTC

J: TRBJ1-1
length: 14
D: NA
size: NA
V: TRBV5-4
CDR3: CASSLAVSVPEAFF
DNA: TGTGCCAGCAGCTTGGCCGTTTCAGTCCCTGAAGCTTTCTTT

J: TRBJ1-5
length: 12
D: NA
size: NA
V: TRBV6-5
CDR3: CATGQFNRPQHF
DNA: TGTGCCACCGGACAGTTCAATCGGCCCCAGCATTTT

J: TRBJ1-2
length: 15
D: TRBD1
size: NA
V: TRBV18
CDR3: CASSQSRDSNYGYTF
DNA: TGTGCCAGCTCACAATCCCGGGACAGTAACTATGGCTACACCTTC

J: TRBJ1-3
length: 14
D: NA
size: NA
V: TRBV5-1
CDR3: CASTSDSAGNTIYF
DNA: TGCGCCAGCACTTCAGACAGCGCGGGAAACACCATATATTTT

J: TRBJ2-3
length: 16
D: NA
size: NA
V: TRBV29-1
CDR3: CSVLVLGQTSNQPQYF
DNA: TGCAGCGTCCTTGTTTTGGGCCAAACTAGCAATCAGCCCCAGTATTTT

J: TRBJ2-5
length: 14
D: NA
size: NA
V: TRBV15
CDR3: CATSRDLGSETQYF
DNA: TGTGCCACCAGCAGAGATCTTGGCTCCGAGACCCAGTACTTC

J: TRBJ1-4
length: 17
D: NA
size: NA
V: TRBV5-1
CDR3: CASSDLSTSPSNEKLFF
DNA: TGCGCCAGCAGCGACCTGTCGACTTCACCGTCTAATGAAAAACTGTTTTTT

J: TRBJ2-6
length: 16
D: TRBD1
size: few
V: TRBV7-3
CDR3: CASSRAGGSGANVLTF
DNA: TGTGCCAGCAGCCGGGCAGGGGGCTCTGGGGCCAACGTCCTGACTTTC

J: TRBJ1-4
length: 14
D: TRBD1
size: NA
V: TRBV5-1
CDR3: CASSLQGAGEKLFF
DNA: TGCGCCAGCAGTTTACAGGGGGCGGGAGAAAAACTGTTTTTT

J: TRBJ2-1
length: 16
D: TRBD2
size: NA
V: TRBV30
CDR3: CAWNHRLAVSYNEQFF
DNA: TGTGCCTGGAACCACAGACTAGCTGTATCCTACAATGAGCAGTTCTTC